This T cell receptor (beta chain) stems from a study of identical twins. This clonotype appeared many times. Antigen specificity is unknown. CDR3 length: 15 residues. Trimming cost V 3 bases and J 3 bases; bases outside gene matches: 2. The germline CDR1 and CDR2 sequences are PRHDT and FYEKMQ (reference sequence). After template switching added a universal primer site, the resulting cDNA carried unique molecular identifiers. A single record per CDR3 protein comes from TCRdb applying MiXCR to the 5' RACE reads. The sample consists of about 340,000 distinct CDR3 sequences, around an eighth of them appearing once. Findings and limits, study-wide: Models predicted too little out-of-frame TCR alpha sharing in monozygotic twins.

These data were likewise used in another study, on yellow fever vaccine responses in identical twins. That work states: Twins' vaccine T cell response reportedly gave the appearance of partial convergence and partial personalization.

Sequencing was carried out using CD8+ T cells sorted from blood. The clonotype originates from a woman between 18 and 29 years old in good health. The rearrangement uses TRBV13 and TRBJ2-7; TRBD2 matches 13 bases. The CDR3 region is CASSLGTSGVYEQYF. The CDR3 nucleotides read TGTGCCAGCAGCTTGGGGACTAGCGGGGTCTACGAGCAGTACTTC.